Below are 18 T cell receptor beta chains sequenced from a single sample in a study of T-cell reconstitution after alpha-beta-depleted transplantation in children. The TCRbeta library incorporated unique molecular identifiers. TCRdb reanalysed the PCR reads using MiXCR and keeps one entry per CDR3 protein. The sample includes about 160,000 distinct CDR3 sequences, 11% of them seen just once. The sample here was PBMCs, taken before TCRalphabeta/CD19-depleted stem cell transplant. The receptors originated from a boy younger than 10 with acute myeloid leukemia, due to receive a stem cell transplant.

In its sample, this clonotype was seen many times. The gene calls are TRBV29-1 and TRBJ2-1; D possibly uses TRBD1 or TRBD2 (5 bases each). The CDR3 extends over 11 amino acids. V was clipped by 3 bases and J by 14 bases, with 14 bases between them. In germline, CDR1 is SQVTM, CDR2 ANQGSEA. CDR3 coding DNA: TGCAGCGTTGATTTTAGGGGAGATAAGTTCTTC. It translates to CSVDFRGDKFF.

This clonotype has ten or more counts. The chain recombines TRBV11-2 with TRBJ2-7, with TRBD2 matching over 8 bases. Per germline, CDR1 SGHAT and CDR2 FQNNGV. This CDR3 contains 14 residues. The J segment lost 3 bases and the V segment lost 1 base, leaving 2 bases of the junction unmatched. As DNA, the CDR3 is TGTGCCAGCAGCTTAGCGGGAGGGTACTACGAGCAGTACTTC. It is translated as CASSLAGGYYEQYF. Drawing the rest from reference TRBV11-2 and TRBJ2-7, the complete variable domain is EAGVAQSPRYKIIEKRQSVAFWCNPISGHATLYWYQQILGQGPKLLIQFQNNGVVDDSQLPKDRFSAERLKGVDSTLKIQPAKLEDSAVYLCASSLAGGYYEQYFGPGTRLTVT.

This clonotype has a count of ten or more. The genes are TRBV28 and TRBJ1-1; the D is unclear. Between the trimmed V and J ends, which lost 4 bases and 1 base, there was a span of 10 bases. Germline V gene lookup returns CDR1 MDHEN and CDR2 SYDVKM. This CDR3 has 14 residues. The CDR3 DNA reads as TGTGCCAGCAGTTCCTACATGCCGAACACTGAAGCTTTCTTT. Its translation: CASSSYMPNTEAFF.

This clonotype was seen ten or more times. V is TRBV18 and J is TRBJ2-6, with a possible D match to TRBD2 (6 bases). This CDR3 region has 15 residues. Germline CDR1 KGHSH, CDR2 LQKENI. V gave up 3 bases and J gave up 0 bases, with 6 bases separating them. The CDR3 DNA sequence: TGTGCCAGCTCACCGGGGGGCTCTGGGGCCAACGTCCTGACTTTC. Its protein product is CASSPGGSGANVLTF.

The V call is TRBV29-1, the J call TRBJ2-1; a weak D match, TRBD2 (5 bases). Germline loops: CDR1 SQVTM, CDR2 ANQGSEA. Trimming took 6 bases from V and 8 from J, leaving 26 bases between them. The CDR3 sequence is 16 residues long. The CDR3 region has the DNA TGCAGCGTCCCTAGCTCCCCTACTGCGCGGGCCCATGAGCAGTTCTTC. It translates to CSVPSSPTARAHEQFF.

This clonotype came up many times. The rearrangement links TRBV7-8 to TRBJ2-5, with D possibly TRBD2 on 5 matching bases. In germline, CDR1 is SGHVS, CDR2 FQNEAQ. V lost 1 base and J lost 4, with 7 bases in between. CDR3 size: 13 residues. The CDR3 here is CASSLVEAETQYF. The CDR3, as DNA: TGTGCCAGCAGCTTAGTGGAGGCAGAGACCCAGTACTTC.

This clonotype was counted ten times or more. The chain is built from TRBV12-3 or TRBV12-4 and TRBJ2-2, with 14 bases fitting TRBD2. The V gene end was trimmed by 7 bases and the J gene end by 4 bases; junction bases not matched to a gene: 5. The CDR3 length is 16 residues. This CDR3 reads CASIGTSGGPTGELFF. CDR3 DNA: TGTGCCAGCATTGGGACTAGCGGGGGCCCCACCGGGGAGCTGTTTTTT.

This clonotype has at least ten counts. The chain couples TRBV2 to TRBJ2-7, with TRBD2 matching 7 bases. The germline V gene has CDR1 SNHLY and CDR2 FYNNEI. The CDR3 is 11 amino acids. The ends lost 8 bases at V and 2 bases at J; junction bases unmatched: 0. DNA for the CDR3: TGTGCCAGCGGGGGGGCCTACGAGCAGTACGTC. It encodes CASGGAYEQYV.

This clonotype was counted between two and nine times. The V call is TRBV3-1, the J call TRBJ2-7; either TRBD1 or TRBD2 may fit D (5 bases each). The CDR3 contains 14 residues. Deletions cut 3 bases from V and 6 bases from J, with 15 bases between. Germline values: CDR1 LGHDT, CDR2 YNNKEL (reference sequence). CDR3 DNA sequence: TGTGCCAGCAGCCAGTCACTGGGGGTTCTCGAGCAGTACTTC. Translating it yields CASSQSLGVLEQYF.

This clonotype was seen once. This chain links TRBV7-9 with TRBJ1-4; no firm D call. There are 14 residues in the CDR3. From germline, CDR1 is SEHNR and CDR2 FQNEAQ (reference sequence). V was cut by 5 bases and J by 7 bases, with 14 bases left in between. CDR3 loop: CASSPPSGSEKLFF. CDR3 DNA sequence: TGTGCCAGCAGCCCACCATCGGGAAGTGAAAAACTGTTTTTT.

This clonotype was counted only a few times. The chain couples TRBV19 to TRBJ1-2; D possibly corresponds to TRBD1 (5 bases). CDR3 size: 14 residues. CDR1 LNHDA and CDR2 SQIVND come from the germline V gene (reference sequence). The V end lost 5 bases, the J end lost 3 bases, and 13 bases lay between the germline ends. CDR3 sequence (DNA): TGTGCCAGTAGTTCGACCGCGGGGGACTATGGCTACACCTTC. It specifies CASSSTAGDYGYTF.

This clonotype was counted many times. This chain joins TRBV27 and TRBJ2-3, with TRBD2 identical over 7 bases. After removal of 3 bases from V and 4 bases from J, the junction contained 7 bases not matched to a gene. Germline CDR1 and CDR2: MNHEY and SMNVEV (reference sequence). This CDR3 has 15 residues. CDR3 DNA sequence: TGTGCCAGCAGTTTCGGAGGACTAGTCTCAGATACGCAGTATTTT. This codes for CASSFGGLVSDTQYF.

This clonotype was seen many times. This sequence joins TRBV6-6 and TRBJ1-1, with a possible D match to TRBD1 (5 bases). The CDR3 consists of 13 residues. V was shortened by 6 bases and J by 1 base, with 9 bases between the two germline ends. Germline V gene sequence: CDR1 MNHNY, CDR2 SVGAGI (reference sequence). The CDR3 reads CASRDTQNTEAFF. The CDR3, as DNA: TGTGCCAGCAGGGACACCCAGAACACTGAAGCTTTCTTT.

This clonotype was seen ten or more times. This sequence joins TRBV11-1 and TRBJ1-6; the D gene is possibly TRBD1 (6 bases). The CDR3 has 15 amino acids. Trimming left V 5 bases short and J 7 bases short, with 15 bases between. Germline CDR1 reads SGHAT; CDR2 reads FQDESV (reference sequence). CDR3 nucleotide sequence: TGTGCCAGCAGCGATATGGACAGTCCCAATTCACCCCTCCACTTT. As protein: CASSDMDSPNSPLHF.

This clonotype was detected many times. The chain is built from TRBV12-3 or TRBV12-4 and TRBJ1-6; D gene uncertain. This CDR3 has 14 amino acids. The V gene lost 5 bases and the J gene lost 9 bases, with 14 bases spanning the gap. The CDR3 protein is CASSPWAQPSPLHF. DNA for the CDR3: TGTGCCAGCAGTCCATGGGCCCAGCCTTCACCCCTCCACTTT.

This clonotype appeared many times. Here the CDR3 reads CATSRERDTLAFF. CDR3 DNA sequence: TGTGCCACCAGCAGAGAGAGGGATACCTTAGCTTTCTTT. The chain is built from TRBV15 and TRBJ1-1; D is ambiguous. The V end lost 0 bases, the J end lost 10 bases, and 12 bases lay between the germline ends. Per germline, CDR1 LNHNV and CDR2 YYDKDF (reference sequence). This CDR3 region has 13 residues.

This chain joins TRBV24-1 and TRBJ2-5, with TRBD1 matching over 7 bases. The germline V gene has CDR1 KGHDR and CDR2 SFDVKD. The CDR3 length is 16 residues. The V segment lost 5 bases and the J segment 1 base; nucleotides outside the gene matches: 9. The CDR3 loop reads CATSGRQGRRQETQYF. The CDR3 coding sequence is TGTGCCACCAGTGGTAGACAGGGACGCCGCCAAGAGACCCAGTACTTC.

This clonotype was counted a few times. This rearrangement joins TRBV14 to TRBJ2-2; weak D call: TRBD1 (5 bases). The CDR3 sequence is 15 residues long. V dropped 3 bases and J dropped 0 bases, with 8 bases sitting between them. Germline V lookup: CDR1 SGHDN, CDR2 FVKESK. The CDR3 DNA reads TGTGCCAGCAGCCACTTCAGGGCGAACACCGGGGAGCTGTTTTTT. As protein: CASSHFRANTGELFF.